Listed below are T cell receptor beta chains from one sample, sequenced in a study of blood T cell repertoires in COVID-19. Produced via immunoSEQ multiplex PCR; TCRdb's table is partial and in-frame only. The table records some 250,000 clones, under 90% of them present only once. Input material: PBMCs or T cells enriched from blood (not recorded which). All receptors come from a man younger than 35 who had recovered from COVID-19. Both conserved end residues are part of each CDR3. Fields, in order: CDR3 DNA, CDR3 protein, J gene, D gene, clone size, V gene. A D gene is named only where the DNA matches it firmly. Not all rows give a size; the values are once, few, many and, for expanded clones, a class.

CDR3nt: TGTGCCAGCAGTTGGGGGGGGAGGGCTGAAGCTTTCTTT
CDR3aa: CASSWGGRAEAFF
j_gene: TRBJ1-1
d_gene: -
abundance: -
v_gene: TRBV27

CDR3nt: TGTGCCAGCAGTTATCGAGAGACCCAGTACTTC
CDR3aa: CASSYRETQYF
j_gene: TRBJ2-5
d_gene: -
abundance: -
v_gene: TRBV12-3/TRBV12-4

CDR3nt: TGTGCAGGGGCGGGAGGTAACCTCTACGAGCAGTACTTC
CDR3aa: CAGAGGNLYEQYF
j_gene: TRBJ2-7
d_gene: TRBD2
abundance: once
v_gene: TRBV28

CDR3nt: TGTGCCAGCAGCCAAGATCCCTCTGGGGGCTTTTCAGCTTTCTTT
CDR3aa: CASSQDPSGGFSAFF
j_gene: TRBJ1-1
d_gene: -
abundance: -
v_gene: TRBV4-2

CDR3nt: TGTGCCAGTAGTTCCGGACAGGGTTCCTACCGAGAGACCCAGTACTTC
CDR3aa: CASSSGQGSYRETQYF
j_gene: TRBJ2-5
d_gene: TRBD1
abundance: -
v_gene: TRBV19

CDR3nt: TGTGCCAGCAGCTTAGGTTTAGGCGGCAGAGGTGGAAACACCATATATTTT
CDR3aa: CASSLGLGGRGGNTIYF
j_gene: TRBJ1-3
d_gene: -
abundance: once
v_gene: TRBV7-8

CDR3nt: TGTGCCATCAGGAGAGGGCCACAGGGGGAGGGAGCTTTCTTT
CDR3aa: CAIRRGPQGEGAFF
j_gene: TRBJ1-1
d_gene: TRBD1
abundance: -
v_gene: TRBV10-3

CDR3nt: TGTGCCAGTGGGACAGGGGTGGGCAATCAGCCCCAGCATTTT
CDR3aa: CASGTGVGNQPQHF
j_gene: TRBJ1-5
d_gene: TRBD1
abundance: once
v_gene: TRBV19

CDR3nt: TGTGCCAGCAGTCTAGGGGGGGCGGAGGGCTATGGCTACACCTTC
CDR3aa: CASSLGGAEGYGYTF
j_gene: TRBJ1-2
d_gene: -
abundance: -
v_gene: TRBV28

CDR3nt: TGCGCCAGCAGCCAAGATAGGGGGACAGGGGGAGAAAAACTGTTTTTT
CDR3aa: CASSQDRGTGGEKLFF
j_gene: TRBJ1-4
d_gene: TRBD1
abundance: -
v_gene: TRBV4-1

CDR3nt: TGTGCCAGCAGCTTAGCGAATTTCGCTAGCGGCCAAGAGACCCAGTACTTC
CDR3aa: CASSLANFASGQETQYF
j_gene: TRBJ2-5
d_gene: TRBD2
abundance: -
v_gene: TRBV7-2

CDR3nt: TGTGCCAGCAAACCGGACACCAGCACAGATACGCAGTATTTT
CDR3aa: CASKPDTSTDTQYF
j_gene: TRBJ2-3
d_gene: -
abundance: -
v_gene: TRBV6-5

CDR3nt: TGTGCCAGCAGCTTAGAGAGGGAGGGGGAGACAGATACGCAGTATTTT
CDR3aa: CASSLEREGETDTQYF
j_gene: TRBJ2-3
d_gene: -
abundance: -
v_gene: TRBV7-8

CDR3nt: TGTGCCAGCAGTGAGGAGGGCCTGGGCGGAAACACCATATATTTT
CDR3aa: CASSEEGLGGNTIYF
j_gene: TRBJ1-3
d_gene: -
abundance: -
v_gene: TRBV2

CDR3nt: TGTGCCAGCAGCTTAGCGAGGGGAGGAAGGGTGCACAATGAGCAGTTCTTC
CDR3aa: CASSLARGGRVHNEQFF
j_gene: TRBJ2-1
d_gene: -
abundance: -
v_gene: TRBV7-6

CDR3nt: TGCGCCAGCAGCCAAGGGGACAGGGGTACTGAAAAACTGTTTTTT
CDR3aa: CASSQGDRGTEKLFF
j_gene: TRBJ1-4
d_gene: TRBD1
abundance: -
v_gene: TRBV4-1

CDR3nt: TGTGCCAGCTCAGGGTCAGGGGGCCTAGGCAATCAGCCCCAGCATTTT
CDR3aa: CASSGSGGLGNQPQHF
j_gene: TRBJ1-5
d_gene: TRBD1
abundance: -
v_gene: TRBV18

CDR3nt: TGTGCCAGCAGCAAAGCGCGGACCTACGAGCAGTACTTC
CDR3aa: CASSKARTYEQYF
j_gene: TRBJ2-7
d_gene: -
abundance: -
v_gene: TRBV21-1

CDR3nt: TGTGCCAGCAGCCAGGGGAGGAACACTGAAGCTTTCTTT
CDR3aa: CASSQGRNTEAFF
j_gene: TRBJ1-1
d_gene: -
abundance: -
v_gene: TRBV16

CDR3nt: TGTGCCAGCAGCTTAGGCGCCAGGGCAGGCCCTGAAGCTTTCTTT
CDR3aa: CASSLGARAGPEAFF
j_gene: TRBJ1-1
d_gene: -
abundance: -
v_gene: TRBV11-2

CDR3nt: TGTGCTAGCAGCCAGCCCGGGAGTACGGGCACAGATACGCAGTATTTT
CDR3aa: CASSQPGSTGTDTQYF
j_gene: TRBJ2-3
d_gene: -
abundance: -
v_gene: TRBV7-7

CDR3nt: TGCGCCAGCAGCTGGGAAGGACGGGGTTCAGATACGCAGTATTTT
CDR3aa: CASSWEGRGSDTQYF
j_gene: TRBJ2-3
d_gene: -
abundance: -
v_gene: TRBV5-1

CDR3nt: TGTGCCAGCAGCTGGTTGGGGGACAGACTCCAAGAGACCCAGTACTTC
CDR3aa: CASSWLGDRLQETQYF
j_gene: TRBJ2-5
d_gene: TRBD1
abundance: -
v_gene: TRBV11-1

CDR3nt: TGCGCCAGCAGTGAGGGGACTAGCGGATACGAGCAGTACTTC
CDR3aa: CASSEGTSGYEQYF
j_gene: TRBJ2-7
d_gene: TRBD2
abundance: few
v_gene: TRBV10-1

CDR3nt: TGTGCCTGGAGTATCCCTTTTCGTCGGGGACACCGGATGAATGAGCAGTTCTTC
CDR3aa: CAWSIPFRRGHRMNEQFF
j_gene: TRBJ2-1
d_gene: -
abundance: -
v_gene: TRBV30

CDR3nt: TGTGCCAGCAGTTTAGCGGGGAGCACAGATACGCAGTATTTT
CDR3aa: CASSLAGSTDTQYF
j_gene: TRBJ2-3
d_gene: -
abundance: -
v_gene: TRBV27

CDR3nt: TGTGCCAGCAGTGGGGAGGGAGGGGGCTCCTACGAGCAGTACTTC
CDR3aa: CASSGEGGGSYEQYF
j_gene: TRBJ2-7
d_gene: -
abundance: once
v_gene: TRBV2

CDR3nt: TGTGCCAGCAGCCAGGGTACGGGACTAGCGGGACCACAGTTCTTC
CDR3aa: CASSQGTGLAGPQFF
j_gene: TRBJ2-1
d_gene: TRBD2
abundance: -
v_gene: TRBV3-1/TRBV3-2

CDR3nt: TGTGCCAGTAGTATAGATCCCCGTGGCAGGGGCTATGGCTACACCTTC
CDR3aa: CASSIDPRGRGYGYTF
j_gene: TRBJ1-2
d_gene: -
abundance: -
v_gene: TRBV19

CDR3nt: TGTGCCAGCGGAAAGGGGTCTACCAAGAACACTGAAGCTTTCTTT
CDR3aa: CASGKGSTKNTEAFF
j_gene: TRBJ1-1
d_gene: -
abundance: -
v_gene: TRBV19

CDR3nt: TGTGCCAGCAGCGTCCTGCCGGAGGGGAACACTGAAGCTTTCTTT
CDR3aa: CASSVLPEGNTEAFF
j_gene: TRBJ1-1
d_gene: -
abundance: -
v_gene: TRBV9

CDR3nt: TGTGCCAGCAGCGTACTCCCCGGGACAGTTAATGAAAAACTGTTTTTT
CDR3aa: CASSVLPGTVNEKLFF
j_gene: TRBJ1-4
d_gene: TRBD1
abundance: -
v_gene: TRBV5-4

CDR3nt: TGTGCCAGCAGCCGCTCCGGGACTACCCCCCTCCACTTT
CDR3aa: CASSRSGTTPLHF
j_gene: TRBJ1-6
d_gene: -
abundance: -
v_gene: TRBV3-1/TRBV3-2

CDR3nt: TGTGCCAGCAGCCAGGCCGCGGGAGGGCCGGCCGGGGAGCTGTTTTTT
CDR3aa: CASSQAAGGPAGELFF
j_gene: TRBJ2-2
d_gene: TRBD2
abundance: -
v_gene: TRBV7-9

CDR3nt: TGCGCCAGCTCCCGACTAGCGGGGGGGCCGGATACGCAGTATTTT
CDR3aa: CASSRLAGGPDTQYF
j_gene: TRBJ2-3
d_gene: TRBD2
abundance: -
v_gene: TRBV5-1

CDR3nt: TGTGCCAGCAGCTTAGTGTTCGCAGGGATAGACACAACTAATGAAAAACTGTTTTTT
CDR3aa: CASSLVFAGIDTTNEKLFF
j_gene: TRBJ1-4
d_gene: -
abundance: -
v_gene: TRBV7-9

CDR3nt: TGTGCCATCAGTGAGGGGGCAAACACTGAAGCTTTCTTT
CDR3aa: CAISEGANTEAFF
j_gene: TRBJ1-1
d_gene: -
abundance: -
v_gene: TRBV10-3

CDR3nt: TGTGCCAGCTCAACCACTAGCGCGGGAGGCAATGAGCAGTTCTTC
CDR3aa: CASSTTSAGGNEQFF
j_gene: TRBJ2-1
d_gene: TRBD2
abundance: -
v_gene: TRBV18

CDR3nt: TGTGCCAGCAGCCCAAATTCAGATACGCAGTATTTT
CDR3aa: CASSPNSDTQYF
j_gene: TRBJ2-3
d_gene: -
abundance: -
v_gene: TRBV6-5

CDR3nt: TGTGCCAGCAGTGAGCCGAATAGCGTGGATGAGCAGTTCTTC
CDR3aa: CASSEPNSVDEQFF
j_gene: TRBJ2-1
d_gene: -
abundance: -
v_gene: TRBV6-1

CDR3nt: TGTGCCTGGAGCCGGGACAGGGTTCGGGGCTACACCTTC
CDR3aa: CAWSRDRVRGYTF
j_gene: TRBJ1-2
d_gene: TRBD1
abundance: -
v_gene: TRBV30

CDR3nt: TGTGCCAGCAGCGTAGTGCCAGATTCTTCACCCCTCCACTTT
CDR3aa: CASSVVPDSSPLHF
j_gene: TRBJ1-6
d_gene: -
abundance: few
v_gene: TRBV9

CDR3nt: TGTGCCAGCAGTTTCACAGTTCACCTCAATCAGCCCCAGCATTTT
CDR3aa: CASSFTVHLNQPQHF
j_gene: TRBJ1-5
d_gene: -
abundance: -
v_gene: TRBV28

CDR3nt: TGTGCCAGCAGCCCCCCGTCCGGAGAGGGTACGCAGTATTTT
CDR3aa: CASSPPSGEGTQYF
j_gene: TRBJ2-3
d_gene: -
abundance: -
v_gene: TRBV7-8

CDR3nt: TGTGCCATCAGTCCAGGGGATCAGCCCCAGCATTTT
CDR3aa: CAISPGDQPQHF
j_gene: TRBJ1-5
d_gene: -
abundance: -
v_gene: TRBV10-3

CDR3nt: TGTGCCAGCAGGTTGCAGGGGGCAAGGAACGAGCAGTACTTC
CDR3aa: CASRLQGARNEQYF
j_gene: TRBJ2-7
d_gene: TRBD1
abundance: -
v_gene: TRBV27

CDR3nt: TGTGCTACGACCCGGGACAGGGGGACTCAGCCCCAGCATTTT
CDR3aa: CATTRDRGTQPQHF
j_gene: TRBJ1-5
d_gene: TRBD1
abundance: once
v_gene: TRBV19

CDR3nt: TGCGCCAGCAGCGTTAACCGGGATCTCCTTATGAACACTGAAGCTTTCTTT
CDR3aa: CASSVNRDLLMNTEAFF
j_gene: TRBJ1-1
d_gene: -
abundance: -
v_gene: TRBV4-1

CDR3nt: TGTGCTAGCAGCCAAGGGGGTCCAGGATCCTACGAGCAGTACTTC
CDR3aa: CASSQGGPGSYEQYF
j_gene: TRBJ2-7
d_gene: -
abundance: -
v_gene: TRBV7-7

CDR3nt: TGTGCCAGCAGCCAGCCCACAGGGAGTAAGGCCGAGCAGTACTTC
CDR3aa: CASSQPTGSKAEQYF
j_gene: TRBJ2-7
d_gene: -
abundance: once
v_gene: TRBV3-1/TRBV3-2

CDR3nt: TGTGCCAGCAGTGAACCTAGTGTCGGGTTTCGCACCGGGGAGCTGTTTTTT
CDR3aa: CASSEPSVGFRTGELFF
j_gene: TRBJ2-2
d_gene: -
abundance: -
v_gene: TRBV2

CDR3nt: TGTGCCAGCAGCTTAGTTTCCTTCGGGGAAGGGATGGGCTACACCTTC
CDR3aa: CASSLVSFGEGMGYTF
j_gene: TRBJ1-2
d_gene: -
abundance: -
v_gene: TRBV7-2

CDR3nt: TGTGCCAGCAGCCCCCCCGGGCGGGGGCTTGCCTTGACCGGGGAGCTGTTTTTT
CDR3aa: CASSPPGRGLALTGELFF
j_gene: TRBJ2-2
d_gene: -
abundance: few
v_gene: TRBV11-2

CDR3nt: TGTGGGGTTGGGAGGAACACTGAAGCTTTCTTT
CDR3aa: CGVGRNTEAFF
j_gene: TRBJ1-1
d_gene: -
abundance: -
v_gene: TRBV6-5

CDR3nt: TGTGCCTGGAGGTCTCGGGGAGGTCGCTCCTACAATGAGCAGTTCTTC
CDR3aa: CAWRSRGGRSYNEQFF
j_gene: TRBJ2-1
d_gene: -
abundance: once
v_gene: TRBV30

CDR3nt: TGTGCCAGCCACGGGGTCAACGGTTTGGGGCCCCTCCACTTT
CDR3aa: CASHGVNGLGPLHF
j_gene: TRBJ1-6
d_gene: -
abundance: -
v_gene: TRBV28